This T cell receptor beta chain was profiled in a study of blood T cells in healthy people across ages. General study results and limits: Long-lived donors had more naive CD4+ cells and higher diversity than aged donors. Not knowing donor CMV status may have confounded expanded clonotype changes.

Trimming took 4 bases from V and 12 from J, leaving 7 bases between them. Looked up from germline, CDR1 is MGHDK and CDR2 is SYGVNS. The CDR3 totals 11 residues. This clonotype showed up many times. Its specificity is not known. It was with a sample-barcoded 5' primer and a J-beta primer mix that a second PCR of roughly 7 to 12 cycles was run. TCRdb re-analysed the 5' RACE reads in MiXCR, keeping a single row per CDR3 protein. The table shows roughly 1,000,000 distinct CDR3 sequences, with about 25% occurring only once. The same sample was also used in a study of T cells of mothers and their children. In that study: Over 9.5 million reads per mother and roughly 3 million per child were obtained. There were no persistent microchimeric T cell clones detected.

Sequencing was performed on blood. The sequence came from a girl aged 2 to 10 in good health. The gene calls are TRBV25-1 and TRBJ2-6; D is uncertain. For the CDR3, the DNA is TGTGCCAGCAGTGGTGCAGCCGTCCTGACTTTC. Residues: CASSGAAVLTF.